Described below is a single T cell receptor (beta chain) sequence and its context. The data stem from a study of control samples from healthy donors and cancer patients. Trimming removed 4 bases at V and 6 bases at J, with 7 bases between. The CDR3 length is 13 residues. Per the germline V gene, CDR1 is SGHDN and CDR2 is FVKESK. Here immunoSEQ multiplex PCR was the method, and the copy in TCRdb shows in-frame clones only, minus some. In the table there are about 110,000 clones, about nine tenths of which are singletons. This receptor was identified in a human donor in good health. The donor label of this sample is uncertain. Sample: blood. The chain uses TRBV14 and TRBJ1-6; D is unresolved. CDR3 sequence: CASSLASNSPLHF. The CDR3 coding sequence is TGTGCCAGCAGCCTGGCCAGTAATTCACCCCTCCACTTT.